The T cell receptor beta chain described here comes from a study of CXCR3-negative and CXCR3-positive naive CD8 T cells. The wider study: Sequencing yielded approximately 130 million TRB reads, roughly 1.5 +/- 0.3 million per library. Study-wide points: Similar TRBV-TRBJ usage was seen in naive cells (both CXCR3-negative and CXCR3-positive), but memory cells differed. Comparison of naive cells showed more hydrophobic TRB CDR3s in CXCR3-positive than in CXCR3-negative naive cells. Sequencing showed both naive subsets with comparably high diversity, and memory CD8+ cells much lower.

The length of the CDR3 is 14 residues. Looked up from germline, CDR1 is MDHEN and CDR2 is SYDVKM. All TRB cDNA libraries came from 5' RACE performed with UMI labels. TCRdb re-called the 5' RACE reads, yielding one record per CDR3 amino acid sequence without DNA. The sample totals about 140,000 distinct CDR3 sequences. With regard to this clonotype: Its antigen is undetermined.

Naive CD8+ T cells were CD45RO-CCR7+CD27+CD95-. The receptor was derived from a human donor in good health. Some clones in this sample may be carry-over from other donors' samples. The chain carries TRBV28 and TRBJ1-1; TCRdb designates TRBD1, a call that cannot be tested without DNA. The specimen sequenced was naive CXCR3+ CD8+ T cells from blood. Subset described: CD45RO-CCR7+CD27+CD95- naive CD8+ T cells expressing CXCR3 (TNR3+). CDR3 sequence: CASSFTGSDTEAFF.